This T cell receptor (beta chain) was retrieved from a study of post-analysis software for immune sequencing data. Study-wide results and limits: Controls had lower frequencies than patients of five TRBV segments, which included TRBV5-6, TRBV5-1 and TRBV20-1.

From germline, CDR1 is SGHVS and CDR2 FQNEAQ. CDR3 length: 16 amino acids. Trimming left V 3 bases short and J 0 bases short, with 13 bases between. The table lists this clonotype with a few counts. Its antigen is not identified. Unique molecular identifiers were built into the TCR beta cDNA libraries. TCRdb used MiXCR to reprocess the PCR reads, holding one entry per CDR3 protein. Here the sample spans about 560,000 distinct CDR3 sequences, 44% being singletons. The rearrangement joins TRBV7-8 to TRBJ2-3; no definite D call. Material: blood. The clonotype comes from a girl under 18 with multiple sclerosis. The CDR3, as DNA: TGTGCCAGCAGCTTGAACACGATCTCTAGCACAGATACGCAGTATTTT. It specifies CASSLNTISSTDTQYF. The full variable domain, rest sourced from reference TRBV7-8 and TRBJ2-3, is GAGVSQSPRYKVAKRGQDVALRCDPISGHVSLFWYQQALGQGPEFLTYFQNEAQLDKSGLPSDRFFAERPEGSVSTLKIQRTQQEDSAVYLCASSLNTISSTDTQYFGPGTRLTVL.